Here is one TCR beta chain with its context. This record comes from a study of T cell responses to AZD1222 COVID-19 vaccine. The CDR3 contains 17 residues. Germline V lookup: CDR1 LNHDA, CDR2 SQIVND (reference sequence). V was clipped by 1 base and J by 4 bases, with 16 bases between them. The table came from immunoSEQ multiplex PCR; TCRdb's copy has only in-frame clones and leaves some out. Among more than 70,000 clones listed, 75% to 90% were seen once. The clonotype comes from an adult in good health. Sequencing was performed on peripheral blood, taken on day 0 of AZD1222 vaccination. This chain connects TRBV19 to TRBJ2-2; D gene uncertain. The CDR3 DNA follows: TGTGCCAGTAGTATAGGGTGGGGTCAGCCACGCACCGGGGAGCTGTTTTTT. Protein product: CASSIGWGQPRTGELFF.